This T cell receptor beta chain emerged from a study of blood T cell repertoires in COVID-19 (dated by TCRdb to the early 2020s). Regarding the research as a whole: Samples covering the acute and convalescent phases of COVID-19 were provided by collaborators in the United States, Italy and Spain. The dataset comprised deeply sampled blood TCRbeta repertoires from subjects exposed to, actively infected with, or recovered from COVID-19. Samples were obtained from the ongoing ImmuneRACE study (first 160 participants) and from 1,000 to 1,500 subjects provided by 6 global collaborators. Nearly every sample came with metadata listing a de-identified subject ID, COVID-19 status, age in years and sex. A freely available public database, intended as a resource for researchers studying the immune response to SARS-CoV-2, is where the repertoires were released. HLA class I and class II types, where available, came from metadata supplied by the sample provider rather than from assay-based typing. The material from the prospective study consisted of cDNA or gDNA derived from T cells, B-cell-depleted T cells, or PBMCs. What the research found in general, with its limitations: The quantity of clinical and demographic metadata differed by source and by participant and was supplied without curation.

The CDR3 covers 14 residues, taking in both the cysteine and the phenylalanine. Only the CDR3 portion is preserved as DNA: 42 bases, with reading frame beginning at the first base. Ends trimmed: V by 5 bases, J by 0 bases; bases unmatched to a gene: 1. The germline V gene encodes CDR1 SNHLY and CDR2 FYNNEI. TCRbeta CDR3 regions were amplified from genomic DNA by means of the immunoSEQ Assay, a bias-controlled multiplex PCR. The study's own analysis went as follows. The number of nucleated cells in each sample was estimated from the amplification of reference gene primers within the assay. Sequence reads were collapsed and filtered to measure the absolute abundance of every unique TCRbeta CDR3 rearrangement. For each sample, productive Simpson clonality was calculated as the square root of Simpson's diversity index across productive rearrangements. This is the immuneACCESS table as TCRdb keeps it, with only in-frame sequences that have V and J called. A part of the clones is gone; compared with another copy, unresolved V genes explain less than half, and the rest is unexplained. The V and J calls and clone size are taken from that table; D and trimming were inferred from the DNA. The table for this sample lists 130,000 or so clones; approximately 86% of them were counted only once. Together, the top ten hold about 16% of the sample.

Regarding this clone: The antigen it binds to is not known. No much larger clone is present one base from it, and per-base qualities are unavailable.

Another Seattle source contributed samples from volunteer blood donors who had recovered from COVID-19. The collaborating institutions used their own protocols to collect whole blood in K2EDTA tubes. For TCRbeta analysis, collaborator samples were shipped as frozen whole blood, as isolated PBMCs, or as DNA extracted from either sample type. The sequence is built from TRBV2 and TRBJ2-7, with 10 bases aligning to TRBD1. What was sequenced was peripheral blood. The origin of this receptor is a woman aged 45 to 65 who had recovered from COVID-19. CDR3 region: CASSRDRGSYEQYF. The DNA is as follows: TGTGCCAGCAGTCGGGACAGGGGCTCCTACGAGCAGTACTTC.